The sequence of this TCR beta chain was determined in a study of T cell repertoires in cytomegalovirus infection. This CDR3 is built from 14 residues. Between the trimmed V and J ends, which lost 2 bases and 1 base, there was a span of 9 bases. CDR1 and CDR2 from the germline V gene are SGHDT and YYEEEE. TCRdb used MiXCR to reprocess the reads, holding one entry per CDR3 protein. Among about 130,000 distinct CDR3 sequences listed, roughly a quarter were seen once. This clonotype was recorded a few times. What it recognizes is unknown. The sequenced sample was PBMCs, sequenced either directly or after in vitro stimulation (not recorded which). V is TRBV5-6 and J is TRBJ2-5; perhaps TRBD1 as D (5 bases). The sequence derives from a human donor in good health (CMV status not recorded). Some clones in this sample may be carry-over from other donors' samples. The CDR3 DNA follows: TGTGCCAGCAGCTTCCAGACAGTCCAAGAGACCCAGTACTTC. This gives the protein CASSFQTVQETQYF. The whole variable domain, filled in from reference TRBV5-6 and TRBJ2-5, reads DAGVTQSPTHLIKTRGQQVTLRCSPKSGHDTVSWYQQALGQGPQFIFQYYEEEERQRGNFPDRFSGHQFPNYSSELNVNALLLGDSALYLCASSFQTVQETQYFGPGTRLLVL.